This is a list of T cell receptor beta chains from one sample in a study of OX40 agonist ivuxolimab in advanced cancers. Some clones are missing from TCRdb's copy, which holds only in-frame ones; the method was immunoSEQ multiplex PCR. The data contain about 69,000 clones, about 80% of them singletons. The sample in question was CD4+ or CD8+ T cells sorted from blood, obtained in a trial of the OX40 agonist ivuxolimab. The receptor source for this set is an adult with an advanced solid tumor such as melanoma, head and neck, liver or kidney cancer. The CDR3 runs from the conserved cysteine through the conserved F or W. The D gene is left open where the match is weak. Some rows have no size entry. The others give once, few or many, or a class for an expanded clone.

J	size	D	V	DNA	CDR3
TRBJ2-7	-	-	TRBV7-9	TGTGCCAGCAGCTTAAAACAGGGCGACGAGCAGTACTTC	CASSLKQGDEQYF
TRBJ1-4	-	-	TRBV19	TGTGCCGGCGCTGACAGGACTAATGAAAAACTGTTTTTT	CAGADRTNEKLFF
TRBJ1-4	once	TRBD1	TRBV5-1	TGCGCCAGCAGCTGGGGACAGGGAAATAATGAAAAACTGTTTTTT	CASSWGQGNNEKLFF
TRBJ1-1	-	TRBD1	TRBV7-3	TGTGCCAGCAGCGTCGGACAGGGGGCCGCTGAAGCTTTCTTT	CASSVGQGAAEAFF
TRBJ1-1	-	TRBD1	TRBV27	TGTGCCAGCAGTTTAAACAGGGGTAGGGGTGAAGCTTTCTTT	CASSLNRGRGEAFF
TRBJ1-6	-	-	TRBV7-9	TGTGCCAGCAGCTTGGAGGGTACTGGGTCACCCCTCCACTTT	CASSLEGTGSPLHF
TRBJ2-1	-	-	TRBV7-2	TGTGCCAGCAGCTTCCGACTAGGAGTGAATGAGCAGTTCTTC	CASSFRLGVNEQFF
TRBJ2-7	-	TRBD2	TRBV6-1	TGTGCCAGCAGTGAAAGGCTAGCGGGGGGATCTTACGAGCAGTACTTC	CASSERLAGGSYEQYF
TRBJ2-7	many	-	TRBV6-5	TGTGCCAGCAGTTATAGGCGGGACTTCTACGAGCAGTACTTC	CASSYRRDFYEQYF
TRBJ1-2	-	TRBD1	TRBV29-1	TGCAGCGTTGAGAGTTTTAGGAGGACAGGGTTTTCGGAGGGGAATGGCTACACCTTC	CSVESFRRTGFSEGNGYTF
TRBJ2-2	few	TRBD1	TRBV7-6	TGTGCCAGCAGCTCAAGCGCCCCCGGGACAGGGTACACCGGGGAGCTGTTTTTT	CASSSSAPGTGYTGELFF
TRBJ2-2	-	-	TRBV18	TGTGCCAGCTCACCATCCCTGGCAGCAAACACCGGGGAGCTGTTTTTT	CASSPSLAANTGELFF
TRBJ1-1	few	-	TRBV10-3	TGTGCCATCAGTGAAAGAGGGGAAGCTTTCTTT	CAISERGEAFF
TRBJ1-2	-	TRBD1	TRBV6-1	TGTGCCAGCAGTGACAGGGGGATAGGCGGCTACACCTTC	CASSDRGIGGYTF
TRBJ1-2	-	-	TRBV28	TGTGCCAGCAGTGTCTGGCGGACAGCGACTAACTATGGCTACACCTTC	CASSVWRTATNYGYTF
TRBJ1-6	-	-	TRBV7-9	TGTGCCAGCAGCAGCGGACAACGCTCCTATAATTCACCCCTCCACTTT	CASSSGQRSYNSPLHF
TRBJ2-7	-	-	TRBV11-1	TGTGCCAGCAGCCCCCCCCGTCCGAAACCCGGCGAGCAGTACTTC	CASSPPRPKPGEQYF
TRBJ1-5	few	-	TRBV14	TGTGCCAGCAGTCGACAGTACAATCAGCCCCAGCATTTT	CASSRQYNQPQHF
TRBJ2-7	-	TRBD1	TRBV19	TGTGCCAGTAGGGACAGGGGACCCTACTACGAGCAGTACTTC	CASRDRGPYYEQYF
TRBJ2-5	-	TRBD2	TRBV11-2	TGTGCCAGCAGCCGGTCGGGGCTAGCGGGAAAAGAGACCCAGTACTTC	CASSRSGLAGKETQYF
TRBJ2-2	-	TRBD2	TRBV4-2	TGTGCCAGCAGCCAAAAGGGACTAGCGGGACGGACCGGGGAGCTGTTTTTT	CASSQKGLAGRTGELFF
TRBJ2-3	-	TRBD2	TRBV19	TGTGCCAGTAGCGTACCCCCCGGACTAGCGGGAGGGAAGAATGGAGCGGATACGCAGTATTTT	CASSVPPGLAGGKNGADTQYF
TRBJ1-6	-	TRBD1	TRBV27	TGTGCCAGCAGCCGGAAGGGGACAGAAAATTCACCCCTCCACTTT	CASSRKGTENSPLHF
TRBJ2-3	-	-	TRBV30	TGTGCCTTTAGGGGCGGAGTAAGGGCTGATACGCAGTATTTT	CAFRGGVRADTQYF
TRBJ2-1	-	TRBD1	TRBV10-3	TGTGCCATCAGTAGACAGGGCTACAATGAGCAGTTCTTC	CAISRQGYNEQFF
TRBJ1-1	-	-	TRBV6-5	TGTGCCAGCAGGGGGCGGGGGAGATTGAACACTGAAGCTTTCTTT	CASRGRGRLNTEAFF
TRBJ1-6	-	-	TRBV6-1	TGTGCCAGCAGTGAATTCTGGCGCGGCAGGGACTCACCCCTCCACTTT	CASSEFWRGRDSPLHF
TRBJ2-7	-	TRBD2	TRBV9	TGTGCCAGCAGCGTAAGGGAACTAGCGCACTACGAGCAGTACTTC	CASSVRELAHYEQYF
TRBJ2-1	-	-	TRBV5-6	TGTGCCAGCAGCGGGGACTCCCGCTCCTACAATGAGCAGTTCTTC	CASSGDSRSYNEQFF
TRBJ2-1	-	-	TRBV29-1	TGCAGCGTTAAGCGTGGGTCTAGCGAATACTTCAATGAGCAGTTCTTC	CSVKRGSSEYFNEQFF
TRBJ2-3	-	-	TRBV6-6	TGTGCCAGCAAGGGAACTCCAGATACGCAGTATTTT	CASKGTPDTQYF
TRBJ2-1	once	-	TRBV5-4	TGTGCCAGCAGCTTGGGGGGGCCCTCCTACAATGAGCAGTTCTTC	CASSLGGPSYNEQFF
TRBJ2-2	-	TRBD2	TRBV27	TGTGCCAGCAGTTCTCCGGGGGGGTCTGCCGGGGAGCTGTTTTTT	CASSSPGGSAGELFF
TRBJ1-5	-	-	TRBV28	TGTGCCAGCAGTTTATTTGGGGGCGGACAGCCCCAGCATTTT	CASSLFGGGQPQHF
TRBJ2-1	-	TRBD2	TRBV5-4	TGTGCCAGCAGCCTTAGCGGGAGGAAGTCCAATGAGCAGTTCTTC	CASSLSGRKSNEQFF
TRBJ1-1	-	-	TRBV6-1	TGTGCCACCCGTTTGAACACTGAAGCTTTCTTT	CATRLNTEAFF
TRBJ1-3	-	TRBD1	TRBV6-5	TGTGCCACCAGGGGGTTTGGAAACACCATATATTTT	CATRGFGNTIYF
TRBJ1-5	-	-	TRBV5-1	TGCGCCAGCAGCCCACAGGGAAAGGGGCAGCCCCAGCATTTT	CASSPQGKGQPQHF
TRBJ2-3	-	-	TRBV5-1	TGCGCCAGCAGCTCCGGGGGCCCTCCCCTGGATACGCAGTATTTT	CASSSGGPPLDTQYF
TRBJ2-1	-	TRBD1	TRBV19	TGTGCCAGTAGTACTCGAACAGGGGACGGGTTCTTC	CASSTRTGDGFF
TRBJ1-4	-	-	TRBV19	TGTGCCAGTAGTATCCCCGACGGTGCAACTAATGAAAAACTGTTTTTT	CASSIPDGATNEKLFF
TRBJ2-5	-	TRBD2	TRBV5-4	TGTGCCAGCAGCACCGGGACTAGCGGGAGGGACCAAGAGACCCAGTACTTC	CASSTGTSGRDQETQYF
TRBJ2-5	-	-	TRBV30	TGTGCCTGGAGTGTACAAAGAGGACCTCAAGAGACCCAGTACTTC	CAWSVQRGPQETQYF
TRBJ1-1	-	-	TRBV27	TGTGCCAGCAGTTTAAATAGGGACACTGAAGCTTTCTTT	CASSLNRDTEAFF
TRBJ1-5	-	-	TRBV28	TGTGCCAGCAGACTTGAGTGGGGTAATCAGCCCCAGCATTTT	CASRLEWGNQPQHF
TRBJ2-4	-	TRBD2	TRBV5-1	TGCGCCAGCAGCTTGGTTGCGGGAGCCGAAAACATTCAGTACTTC	CASSLVAGAENIQYF
TRBJ2-1	-	-	TRBV5-1	TGCGCCAGCAGGACAGCCACCTACAATGAGCAGTTCTTC	CASRTATYNEQFF
TRBJ2-1	-	TRBD2	TRBV9	TGTGCCAGCAGCGTATGGCTAGCGGGGAATGAGCAGTTCTTC	CASSVWLAGNEQFF
TRBJ2-7	-	-	TRBV21-1	TGTGCCAGCAATAGAAATTTCGGGCAGTACTTC	CASNRNFGQYF
TRBJ1-1	-	TRBD1	TRBV10-3	TGTGCCATCAGTGAGTCCAAGGGGGCAGGTGAAGCTTTCTTT	CAISESKGAGEAFF
TRBJ2-7	-	TRBD1	TRBV2	TGTGCCAGCACCGTTGGGGGGACAGGGGCGGGCGAGCAGTACTTC	CASTVGGTGAGEQYF
TRBJ2-1	-	TRBD2	TRBV10-2	TGCGCCAGCAGGAAAAGCGGGGGCCAGGGGAATGAGCAGTTCTTC	CASRKSGGQGNEQFF
TRBJ2-7	-	TRBD2	TRBV10-1	TGCGCCAGCAGTACTAGCGGGAGCTACGAGCAGTACTTC	CASSTSGSYEQYF
TRBJ2-7	-	-	TRBV9	TGTGCCAGCAGCGTAGAAGGCAGGGGGGGCGAGCAGTACTTC	CASSVEGRGGEQYF
TRBJ1-3	-	TRBD1	TRBV27	TGTGCCAGCAGTAAGGGACAGCAGATCTCTGGAAACACCATATATTTT	CASSKGQQISGNTIYF